The entry that follows covers one T cell receptor beta chain sequence. These data belong to a study of T-cell reconstitution after alpha-beta-depleted transplantation in children. The CDR3 contains 15 residues. V was cut by 3 bases and J by 3 bases, with 11 bases left in between. Germline V gene sequence: CDR1 KGHSH, CDR2 LQKENI. Unique molecular identifiers were used in preparing the TCRbeta library. TCRdb fed the PCR reads into MiXCR, producing one record per CDR3 protein. The table lists about a million distinct CDR3 sequences, roughly 29% of them singletons, with over 25% in the top ten. The TCR originated in a boy in the first two years of life who had a stem cell transplant for SCID, so the T cells may come from the graft donor. The chain combines TRBV18 with TRBJ1-4, with D possibly matching TRBD1 (6 bases). Sequencing was performed on PBMCs, mostly from graft donor cells, taken 360 days after TCRalphabeta/CD19-depleted stem cell transplant. DNA for the CDR3: TGTGCCAGCTCACCCCAGGGGACGTCTAATGAAAAACTGTTTTTT. This gives the protein CASSPQGTSNEKLFF. Full variable domain (remainder filled in from reference TRBV18 and TRBJ1-4): NAGVMQNPRHLVRRRGQEARLRCSPMKGHSHVYWYRQLPEEGLKFMVYLQKENIIDESGMPKERFSAEFPKEGPSILRIQQVVRGDSAAYFCASSPQGTSNEKLFFGSGTQLSVL.